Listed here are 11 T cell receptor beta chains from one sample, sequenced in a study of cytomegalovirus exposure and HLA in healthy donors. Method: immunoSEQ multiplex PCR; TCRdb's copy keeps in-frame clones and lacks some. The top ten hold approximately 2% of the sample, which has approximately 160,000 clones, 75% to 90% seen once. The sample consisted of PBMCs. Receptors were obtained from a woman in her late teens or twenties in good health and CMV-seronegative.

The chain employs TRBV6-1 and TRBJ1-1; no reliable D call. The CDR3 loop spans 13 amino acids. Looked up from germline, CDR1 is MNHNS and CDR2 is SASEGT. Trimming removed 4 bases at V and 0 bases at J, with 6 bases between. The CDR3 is CASSGHLNTEAFF. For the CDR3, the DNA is TGTGCCAGCAGTGGACACCTGAACACTGAAGCTTTCTTT.

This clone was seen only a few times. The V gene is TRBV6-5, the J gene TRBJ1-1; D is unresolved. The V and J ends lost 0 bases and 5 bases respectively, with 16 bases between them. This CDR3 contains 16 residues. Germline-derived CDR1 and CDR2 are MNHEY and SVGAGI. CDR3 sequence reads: CASSYSNTGRQTEAFF. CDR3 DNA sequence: TGTGCCAGCAGTTACTCGAATACCGGCAGGCAGACTGAAGCTTTCTTT.

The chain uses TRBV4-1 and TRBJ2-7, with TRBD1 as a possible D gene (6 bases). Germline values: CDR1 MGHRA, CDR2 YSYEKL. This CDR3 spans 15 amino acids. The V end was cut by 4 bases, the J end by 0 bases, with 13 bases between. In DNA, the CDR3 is TGCGCCAGCAGCCGGATTAACAGGGCCTCCTACGAGCAGTACTTC. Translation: CASSRINRASYEQYF.

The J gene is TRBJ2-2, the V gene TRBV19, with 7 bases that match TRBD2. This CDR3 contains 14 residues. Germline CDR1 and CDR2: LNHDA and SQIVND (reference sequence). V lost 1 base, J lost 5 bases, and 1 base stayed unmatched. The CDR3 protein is CASSIVGGTGELFF. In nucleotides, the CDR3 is TGTGCCAGTAGTATAGTCGGGGGGACCGGGGAGCTGTTTTTT.

The CDR3 here is CASSLYLTLSSYNEQFF. Written as DNA, the CDR3 is TGCGCCAGCAGCTTATACCTGACACTGAGCTCCTACAATGAGCAGTTCTTC. J is TRBJ2-1 and V is TRBV5-1, with D uncertain. CDR1 and CDR2 from the germline V gene are SGHRS and YFSETQ. V was trimmed by 2 bases and J by 0 bases, leaving 15 bases between them. The CDR3 contains 17 residues.

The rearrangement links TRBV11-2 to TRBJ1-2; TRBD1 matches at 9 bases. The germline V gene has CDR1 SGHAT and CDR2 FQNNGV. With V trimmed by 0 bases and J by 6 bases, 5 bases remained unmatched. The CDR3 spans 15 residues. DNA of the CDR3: TGTGCCAGCAGCTTAGAGATGGGACAGGGTCATGGCTACACCTTC. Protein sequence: CASSLEMGQGHGYTF. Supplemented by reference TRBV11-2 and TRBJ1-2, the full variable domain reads EAGVAQSPRYKIIEKRQSVAFWCNPISGHATLYWYQQILGQGPKLLIQFQNNGVVDDSQLPKDRFSAERLKGVDSTLKIQPAKLEDSAVYLCASSLEMGQGHGYTFGSGTRLTVV.

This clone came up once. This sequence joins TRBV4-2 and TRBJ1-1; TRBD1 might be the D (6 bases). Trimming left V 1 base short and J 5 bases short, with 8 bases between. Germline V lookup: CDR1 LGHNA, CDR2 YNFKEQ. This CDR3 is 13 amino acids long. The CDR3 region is CASSQARGTEAFF. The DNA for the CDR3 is TGTGCCAGCAGCCAAGCTAGGGGGACTGAAGCTTTCTTT.

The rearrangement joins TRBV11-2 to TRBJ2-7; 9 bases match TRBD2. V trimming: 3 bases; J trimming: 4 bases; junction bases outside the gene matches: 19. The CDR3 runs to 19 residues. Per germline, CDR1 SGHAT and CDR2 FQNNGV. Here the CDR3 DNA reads TGTGCCAGCAGCTTTGGGCCAGGGAGTTTAAGAAGCGGGAGGTACGAGCAGTACTTC. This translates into CASSFGPGSLRSGRYEQYF.

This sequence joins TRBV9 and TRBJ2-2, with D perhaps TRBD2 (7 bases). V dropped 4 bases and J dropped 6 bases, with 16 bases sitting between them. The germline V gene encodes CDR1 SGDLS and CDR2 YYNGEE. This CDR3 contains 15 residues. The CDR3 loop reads CASSWGGRSAGELFF. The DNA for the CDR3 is TGTGCCAGCAGCTGGGGGGGCCGGTCCGCCGGGGAGCTGTTTTTT.

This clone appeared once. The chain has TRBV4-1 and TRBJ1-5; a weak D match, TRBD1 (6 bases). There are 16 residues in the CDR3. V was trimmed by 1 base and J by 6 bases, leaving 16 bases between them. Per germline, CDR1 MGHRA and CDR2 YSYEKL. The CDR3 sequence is CASSQALQGRGQPQHF. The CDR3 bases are TGCGCCAGCAGCCAAGCACTTCAGGGGCGAGGTCAGCCCCAGCATTTT.

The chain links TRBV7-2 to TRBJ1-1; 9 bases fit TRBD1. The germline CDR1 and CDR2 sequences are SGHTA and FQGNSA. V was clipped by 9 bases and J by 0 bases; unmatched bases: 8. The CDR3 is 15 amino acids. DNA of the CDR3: TGTGCCAGTAGGACACAGGGGGCTATGAACACTGAAGCTTTCTTT. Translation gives CASRTQGAMNTEAFF. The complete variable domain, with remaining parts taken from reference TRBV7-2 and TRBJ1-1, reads GAGVSQSPSNKVTEKGKDVELRCDPISGHTALYWYRQSLGQGLEFLIYFQGNSAPDKSGLPSDRFSAERTGGSVSTLTIQRTQQEDSAVYLCASRTQGAMNTEAFFGQGTRLTVV.